This T cell receptor (beta chain) is from a study of tumor and adjacent non-tumor tissue in lung cancer. V dropped 7 bases and J dropped 1 base, with 27 bases sitting between them. The CDR3 sequence is 19 residues long. Germline values: CDR1 MNHNY, CDR2 SVGAGI (reference sequence). RNA was extracted from bulk tissue without any cell sorting. The library came from three nested PCR rounds adapted from ARM-PCR protocols. TCRdb redid the calling of the multiplex PCR reads with MiXCR, one entry per CDR3 protein. The sample records approximately 100,000 distinct CDR3 sequences, roughly 80% being singletons.

The receptor's source is a woman aged 60-75 years with non-small cell lung cancer. V is TRBV6-6 and J is TRBJ2-3, with a possible D match to TRBD1 (5 bases). The sample comprised lung tumor tissue. CDR3 amino acids: CASIDPLKKLVGRTDTQYF. CDR3 nucleotide sequence: TGTGCCAGCATTGACCCGCTAAAGAAGCTAGTGGGGCGCACAGATACGCAGTATTTT.